The clone carrying this T cell receptor (beta chain) qualifies as medium-sized. Its matching antigen is unknown. These data come from a study of HIV-infected patients and healthy controls. Findings and caveats of the study: Significantly higher mean Gini indices appeared in HIV-infected repertoires, possibly reflecting oligoclonality.

Follow-up blood was drawn about 14 weeks, roughly three months, after antiretroviral therapy began. Whole blood was used without fractionation, so all unsorted peripheral T cells were included. RNA came from around 2.3 ml of peripheral blood. Reverse transcription used around 500 ng RNA and constant-region primers for alpha and beta. Separate chain-specific third strand synthesis with multiplexing indices produced the alpha and beta libraries. One primer pair amplified all rearrangements per chain; each cDNA got molecular barcodes. TCRdb used MiXCR to reprocess the 5' RACE reads, holding one entry per CDR3 protein. The profile covers under 5,000 distinct CDR3 sequences, with 5.5% appearing a single time and around 33% taken by the ten largest. This sequence originates from an adult with HIV infection. This specimen was blood, taken during antiretroviral therapy.

The CDR3 region is CASRAAPASGRWQQFF. CDR3 coding DNA: TGTGCCAGCAGGGCCGCCCCGGCTAGCGGGAGGTGGCAGCAGTTCTTC. The J gene is TRBJ2-1, the V gene TRBV2; 11 bases are shared with TRBD2. V gave up 6 bases and J gave up 11 bases; unmatched junction bases: 15. The germline V gene encodes CDR1 SNHLY and CDR2 FYNNEI. This CDR3 region has 16 residues.